This entry lists 16 T cell receptor beta chains sequenced from one sample in a study of cytomegalovirus exposure and HLA in healthy donors. Amplification used 60 Vbeta primers and 13 Jbeta primers. Assay used: immunoSEQ multiplex PCR; TCRdb lists only in-frame clones, some missing. The repertoire holds 100,000 to 150,000 clones, less than 80% seen once, with less than 2% in the top ten. The sequenced sample was PBMCs. The receptors shown here come from a man in his fifties or sixties in good health and CMV-seronegative.

Details on this clone: Compared with germline, one end of the junction differs, possibly owing to a read error. The gene calls are TRBV7-9 and TRBJ2-3; D possibly corresponds to TRBD2 (6 bases). The CDR3 is made up of 14 amino acids. Germline assignment: CDR1 SEHNR and CDR2 FQNEAQ (reference sequence). CDR3 in amino acids: CSSSLGGFLDTQYF. The CDR3 region has the DNA TGTTCCAGCAGCTTAGGAGGGTTCCTCGATACGCAGTATTTT.

CDR3 sequence: CASKQGYGSYNEQFF. CDR3 bases: TGTGCCAGCAAACAGGGATACGGCTCCTACAATGAGCAGTTCTTC. V and J are TRBV27 and TRBJ2-1; tentative D call: TRBD1 (6 bases). Trimming shortened V by 7 bases and J by 0 bases, and 13 bases separated the two germline ends. This CDR3 is 15 amino acids long. Germline CDR1 MNHEY, CDR2 SMNVEV (reference sequence).

Written as DNA, the CDR3 is TGTGCCAGTAGTAAGGACAGGGGGTCTAACTATGGCTACACCTTC. Translation gives CASSKDRGSNYGYTF. The rearrangement uses TRBV19 and TRBJ1-2; 10 nucleotides line up with TRBD1. The germline V gene encodes CDR1 LNHDA and CDR2 SQIVND (reference sequence). V was pared by 4 bases and J by 0 bases, with 2 bases of the junction left unmatched. This CDR3 region has 15 residues.

The chain couples TRBV15 to TRBJ2-1, with D unresolved. The CDR3 sequence is 13 residues long. Between the trimmed V and J ends, which lost 0 bases and 7 bases, there was a span of 7 bases. The germline gives CDR1 LNHNV, CDR2 YYDKDF (reference sequence). CDR3 DNA sequence: TGTGCCACCAGCAGAGATCCCGGGAATGAGCAGTTCTTC. Translating it yields CATSRDPGNEQFF.

The rearrangement uses TRBV13 and TRBJ2-2; D perhaps matches TRBD2 (7 bases). Germline assignment: CDR1 PRHDT and CDR2 FYEKMQ (reference sequence). V gave up 5 bases and J gave up 5 bases, with 18 bases separating them. The CDR3 sequence is 16 residues long. This CDR3 is CASSPPGGAKTGELFF. In DNA, the CDR3 is TGTGCCAGCAGCCCACCGGGGGGCGCAAAAACCGGGGAGCTGTTTTTT.

This clone was recorded once. The chain uses TRBV4-2 and TRBJ2-3, with 10 positions matching TRBD2. Germline V gene lookup returns CDR1 LGHNA and CDR2 YNFKEQ. Trimming at V came to 0 bases and at J to 0 bases, leaving 6 bases not matched to a gene. This CDR3 has 18 amino acids. The DNA of the CDR3 is TGTGCCAGCAGCCAAGAACTAGCGGGGCCCACTAGCACAGATACGCAGTATTTT. Its protein product is CASSQELAGPTSTDTQYF.

V and J are TRBV5-1 and TRBJ2-1, with TRBD1 matching 10 bases. CDR3 length equals 15 residues. The V gene's germline CDR1 is SGHRS and CDR2 YFSETQ. V dropped 1 base and J dropped 5; count of bases not matched to a gene: 3. CDR3 bases: TGCGCCAGCAGCTTGATGGGACAGGGGAACAATGAGCAGTTCTTC. This gives the protein CASSLMGQGNNEQFF.

The rearrangement joins TRBV4-1 to TRBJ1-2, with D uncertain. The length of the CDR3 is 16 residues. CDR1 and CDR2 from the germline V gene are MGHRA and YSYEKL. Trimming removed 0 bases at V and 2 bases at J, with 13 bases between. CDR3 amino acids: CASSQEADGYNYGYTF. The CDR3 region has the DNA TGCGCCAGCAGCCAAGAAGCGGACGGATACAACTATGGCTACACCTTC.

V and J are TRBV6-4 and TRBJ1-1; no clear D. The CDR3 is 11 amino acids. Germline CDR1 reads MRHNA; CDR2 reads SNTAGT. V was clipped by 2 bases and J by 12 bases, with 10 bases between them. This CDR3 is CASSDGEITFF. The CDR3 DNA sequence: TGTGCCAGCAGTGACGGGGAGATAACTTTCTTT.

The table lists this clone with a count of one. V is TRBV5-1 and J is TRBJ2-2; tentatively, D is TRBD1 (6 bases). Trimming left V 1 base short and J 0 bases short, with 13 bases between. The length of the CDR3 is 17 residues. Germline V gene sequence: CDR1 SGHRS, CDR2 YFSETQ. The CDR3 reads CASSLSVGAANTGELFF. The CDR3 DNA is TGCGCCAGCAGCTTGTCTGTGGGGGCGGCGAACACCGGGGAGCTGTTTTTT.

The sample holds a few counts of this clone. CDR3 DNA: TGTGCCAGCAGTTACGAGGGCAGCACTAACTATGGCTACACCTTC. Encoded protein: CASSYEGSTNYGYTF. The genes are TRBV6-5 and TRBJ1-2; no clear D. This CDR3 is 15 amino acids long. CDR1 and CDR2 from the germline V gene are MNHEY and SVGAGI. Deletions cut 2 bases from V and 0 bases from J, with 10 bases between.

This clone appeared once. The chain links TRBV4-3 to TRBJ2-2; tentatively, D is TRBD1 (6 bases). Trimming pared 1 base from V and 7 bases from J, leaving 25 bases between. Germline CDR1 is LGHNA and CDR2 is YSLEER. CDR3 size: 19 residues. CDR3 protein: CASSQVKLPQQGVVGELFF. The CDR3 coding sequence is TGCGCCAGCAGCCAAGTTAAGTTGCCCCAACAGGGAGTCGTCGGGGAGCTGTTTTTT.

In DNA form, the CDR3 reads TGTGCCAGCAGTTACTCGAGCGCGGGGAAGGGAAACACCATATATTTT. Translation: CASSYSSAGKGNTIYF. The rearrangement joins TRBV6-5 to TRBJ1-3; D gene uncertain. The V gene lost 0 bases and the J gene lost 4 bases, with 13 bases spanning the gap. CDR1 and CDR2 from the germline V gene are MNHEY and SVGAGI. CDR3 length: 16 residues.

This sequence joins TRBV5-1 and TRBJ2-1; 11 positions match TRBD2. CDR3 length equals 18 residues. After removal of 4 bases from V and 9 bases from J, the junction contained 18 bases not matched to a gene. In germline, CDR1 is SGHRS, CDR2 YFSETQ. The CDR3 here is CASSHTSGGTTEGSEQFF. As DNA, the CDR3 is TGCGCCAGCAGCCACACTAGCGGGGGCACCACCGAAGGCAGTGAGCAGTTCTTC.

This sequence joins TRBV30 and TRBJ2-3; 7 bases agree with TRBD1. The V gene's germline CDR1 is GTSNPN and CDR2 SVGIG (reference sequence). The CDR3 sequence is 14 residues long. The junction had 4 bases not matched to a gene; V was cut back by 3 bases and J by 1 base. The CDR3 DNA reads as TGTGCCTGGAGCCGGGACAGCCGCACAGATACGCAGTATTTT. It specifies CAWSRDSRTDTQYF.

The genes are TRBV5-4 and TRBJ2-2; 12 bases fit TRBD1. V shed 4 bases, J shed 3 bases, and the junction held 4 bases outside the gene matches. Germline-derived CDR1 and CDR2 are SGHNT and YYREEE (reference sequence). This CDR3 has 16 amino acids. The CDR3 bases are TGTGCCAGCAGCCGGGGGACAGGGGGCGACACCGGGGAGCTGTTTTTT. This sequence encodes CASSRGTGGDTGELFF.